Described below is a single T cell receptor (beta chain) sequence and its context. Its antigen specificity is not known. Base quality data are lacking; no much larger clone is found one base away. The library was prepared using multiplex PCR. Sequencing was carried out with a 454 GS FLX. Semiquantitative ARM-PCR was used to amplify the TCR alpha and beta CDR3 regions from mRNA. In ARM-PCR, tagged nested gene-specific primers were used first, and communal superprimers then performed exponential amplification. Before the second amplification round was performed on first-round PCR products, the nested primers were removed by exonuclease. The amplicons were sequenced on the 454 platform, which can rapidly sequence millions of DNA fragments without cloning bias. A read counted as effective if the read could be mapped to both V and J germline segments. Per the authors' processing: IRmap, which uses pyromap, a Smith-Waterman modification adapted to 454 sequencing errors, was used to assign reads to germline V, D and J segments. To filter D-beta assignments, cutoffs were set at the 99th percentile of the alignment scores obtained from simulated random sequences. CDR3 was defined as the amino acids between the conserved V-segment Y[YFLI]C motif and the J-segment [FW]GXGT motif. A compound Poisson process model, previously applied to large-scale EST data, was used to estimate repertoire diversity. A cross-contamination detection procedure was applied to argue against sample contamination as the source of shared CDR3s. Using fastp at Q25 and MiXCR, TCRdb reprocessed the public reads and kept productive beta chains. Rows are combined by CDR3 protein, so each entry shows the most common genes and DNA. The V and J calls shown here were made by TCRdb, not taken from the authors' results. A total of approximately 7,300 distinct CDR3 sequences appear in this sample, under 70% of them only once. The ten largest make up 40% to 60% of the sample.

This record comes from a study of relationships among human T cell subsets (TCRdb year 2010). For context, the study as a whole: The study sequenced eight distinct T cell populations from blood: pan T, CD8 cytotoxic, regulatory, Th1, Th2, naive plus transitional, activated and memory cells.

CDR1 and CDR2, per the germline V gene, are SGHAT and FQNNGV. Trimming at the junction amounts to 3 bases on V and 2 bases on J, and the germline ends lie 11 bases apart. There are 14 amino acids in the CDR3, from cysteine to phenylalanine inclusive. Only the CDR3 DNA stays, 42 bases, in frame from base 1. Isolated CD4+ and CD8+ T cells were pooled, and anti-CD45RA microbeads were used to isolate naive plus transitional T cells from the pooled cells. Miltenyi superparamagnetic beads coated with subset-specific monoclonal antibodies were used for isolation of the T cell subsets. All T cell populations were isolated from peripheral blood. Ficoll separation of whole blood yielded mononuclear cells, and anti-CD14 microbeads were then used to deplete the monocytes. The isolated cell populations were resuspended in RNAprotect reagent immediately. Overall results and qualifications from the work: While more than 60% of CD8+ cytotoxic sequences came from clones with more than 100 reads, the regulatory and Th2 subsets had few clones of that kind. V, D and J usage, CDR3 length and N-nucleotide additions showed no statistically significant differences among the seven subsets. The bead-based sorting was unable to rule out the presence of a CD4+CD8+ double-positive population. Substantial sharing of CDR3s among Th1, Th2 and regulatory T cells was interpreted as suggestive of stochastic cell fate choices.

The sample consisted of naive and transitional (CD45RA+) T cells sorted from blood. Taken with the paper, the label for cell subset or site translates to: CD45RA+ naive plus transitional T cells (Tn+t). The sequence is built from TRBV11-2 and TRBJ2-7; the D gene is perhaps TRBD1, on 6 matching bases. The TCR originated in a man aged 40-55 years in good health. The nucleotide sequence reads as follows: TGTGCCAGCAGCTTCGCAGGGGTCGCCTACGAGCAGTACTTC. It encodes CASSFAGVAYEQYF.